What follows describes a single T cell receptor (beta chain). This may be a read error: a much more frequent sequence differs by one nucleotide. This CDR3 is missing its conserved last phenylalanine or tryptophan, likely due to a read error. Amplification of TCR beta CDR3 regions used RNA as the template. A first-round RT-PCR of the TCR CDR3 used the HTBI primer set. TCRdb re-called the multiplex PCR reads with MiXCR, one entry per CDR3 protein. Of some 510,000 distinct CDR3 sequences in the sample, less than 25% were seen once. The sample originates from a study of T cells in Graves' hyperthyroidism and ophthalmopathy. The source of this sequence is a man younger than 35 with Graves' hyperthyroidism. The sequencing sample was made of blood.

Written as DNA, the CDR3 is TGTGCCAGCAAGGTACCAGAGTCGAAGGGTGAAGCTTTCGTT. Translated, it gives CASKVPESKGEAFV. This sequence joins TRBV7-9 and TRBJ1-1, with no clear D. Trimming shortened V by 7 bases and J by 7 bases, and 19 bases separated the two germline ends. The V gene's germline CDR1 is SEHNR and CDR2 FQNEAQ (reference sequence). The CDR3 consists of 14 residues.